Shown below are 17 T cell receptor beta chains from a single sample sequenced in a study of technical replicates of blood from several donors (TCRdb year 2017). Library prep was done by the immunoSEQ multiplex PCR assay. As stored in TCRdb, this immuneACCESS dataset retains in-frame rearrangements with V and J assigned. A fraction of the clones does not appear; measured against another copy, unresolved V genes explain less than half of the discrepancy, and the remainder lacks a known reason. Present in this sample are 85,000 to 100,000 clones, nearly 95% of which were seen just once. 0.26% of the sample is in the top ten clones. What was sequenced was T cells isolated from PBMCs. These receptors were taken from a human donor in good health.

The J gene is TRBJ2-5, the V gene TRBV4-1; D ambiguous. Per germline, CDR1 MGHRA and CDR2 YSYEKL. The CDR3 length is 14 residues. V gave up 10 bases and J gave up 5 bases, with 20 bases separating them. CDR3 sequence (DNA): TGCGCCACCCGTGATCTAGTTCTCCCTGAGACCCAGTACTTC. Translation: CATRDLVLPETQYF.

This clone has more than one count but fewer than ten. The chain combines TRBV2 with TRBJ2-5, with D perhaps matching TRBD2 (7 bases). The germline V gene encodes CDR1 SNHLY and CDR2 FYNNEI. There are 11 residues in the CDR3. V gave up 10 bases and J gave up 13 bases, with 19 bases separating them. As DNA, the CDR3 is TGTGCCACCCTAAAGGGGGGACTATCGTACTTC. It specifies CATLKGGLSYF.

V is TRBV9 and J is TRBJ2-1, with 12 bases that match TRBD2. This CDR3 has 15 amino acids. Germline-derived CDR1 and CDR2 are SGDLS and YYNGEE. The V segment lost 3 bases and the J segment 5 bases; nucleotides outside the gene matches: 3. The CDR3 DNA sequence: TGTGCCAGCAGCGCGACTAGCGGGGGTAACAATGAGCAGTTCTTC. Its protein is CASSATSGGNNEQFF.

V usage is TRBV14 and J usage is TRBJ2-7; 15 bases are a match to TRBD2. The junction had 6 bases not matched to a gene; V was cut back by 3 bases and J by 0 bases. The CDR3 consists of 18 residues. Germline V gene sequence: CDR1 SGHDN, CDR2 FVKESK. CDR3 sequence reads: CASSQGLAGGRTSYEQYF. The CDR3 DNA sequence: TGTGCCAGCAGCCAGGGACTAGCGGGGGGCCGGACCTCCTACGAGCAGTACTTC.

The chain joins TRBV4-1 to TRBJ1-1, with 9 bases lining up with TRBD1. This CDR3 contains 16 residues. Germline CDR1 reads MGHRA; CDR2 reads YSYEKL. V shed 6 bases and J 5 bases; nucleotides not matched to a gene: 13. As DNA, the CDR3 is TGCGCCAGCAGACCGGGGACAGGGCAGGGGAAGACTGAAGCTTTCTTT. It translates to CASRPGTGQGKTEAFF.

This sequence joins TRBV5-4 and TRBJ2-2; D perhaps matches TRBD2 (5 bases). V gave up 4 bases and J gave up 4 bases, with 17 bases separating them. The CDR3 spans 16 residues. Germline V gene sequence: CDR1 SGHNT, CDR2 YYREEE (reference sequence). CDR3 protein: CASSPGGQVVTGELFF. CDR3 bases: TGTGCCAGCAGCCCGGGCGGGCAGGTCGTCACCGGGGAGCTGTTTTTT.

The chain links TRBV6-1 to TRBJ2-7; no reliable D call. The CDR3 is 13 amino acids. Germline CDR1 reads MNHNS; CDR2 reads SASEGT. The ends were cut back, 1 base at V and 2 bases at J, with 6 bases in the middle. CDR3 sequence (DNA): TGTGCCAGCAGTGAAGGGCAGACCTACGAGCAGTACTTC. Encoded protein: CASSEGQTYEQYF.

The chain employs TRBV4-1 and TRBJ1-2, with D possibly being TRBD1 (6 bases). Deletions cut 0 bases from V and 1 base from J, with 24 bases between. The CDR3 length is 20 residues. Germline assignment: CDR1 MGHRA and CDR2 YSYEKL. This CDR3 reads CASSQERSGTSRFVNYGYTF. The CDR3 DNA is TGCGCCAGCAGCCAAGAACGGTCCGGGACATCTCGTTTCGTTAACTATGGCTACACCTTC.

V and J are TRBV7-9 and TRBJ1-5; D is uncertain. The V end was cut by 1 base, the J end by 8 bases, with 12 bases between. The CDR3 runs to 14 residues. The V gene's germline CDR1 is SEHNR and CDR2 FQNEAQ (reference sequence). The CDR3 bases are TGTGCCAGCAGCTTAGGATCGGGGTTGGAGCCCCAGCATTTT. It is translated as CASSLGSGLEPQHF.

The genes are TRBV2 and TRBJ2-1, with 11 bases that match TRBD2. The CDR3 extends over 16 amino acids. Germline-derived CDR1 and CDR2 are SNHLY and FYNNEI. After removal of 7 bases from V and 6 bases from J, the junction contained 11 bases not matched to a gene. In DNA, the CDR3 is TGTGCCAGCATTCCGGGACTAGCGGCGGGAGGCAATGAGCAGTTCTTC. As protein: CASIPGLAAGGNEQFF.

CDR3 DNA: TGTGCCAGCAGTCGTACTACAGGGACATCCTCTGGAAACACCATATATTTT. This sequence encodes CASSRTTGTSSGNTIYF. The genes are TRBV9 and TRBJ1-3; tentative D call: TRBD1 (6 bases). V was trimmed by 5 bases and J by 0 bases, leaving 18 bases between them. In germline, CDR1 is SGDLS, CDR2 YYNGEE. This CDR3 region has 17 residues.

The chain has TRBV1 and TRBJ2-1; the table gives TRBD2 as D, unverified against the DNA. TRBV1 is marked as a pseudogene. The CDR3 consists of 20 residues. The CDR3 region has the DNA TGCACCAGCAGCCAAGAACTTGGGTTTGGGAGGTGGGAGGGATACAATGAGCAGTTCTTC. Translated: CTSSQELGFGRWEGYNEQFF.

V and J are TRBV30 and TRBJ2-5, with 8 bases lining up with TRBD2. The CDR3 sequence is 14 residues long. The V gene's germline CDR1 is GTSNPN and CDR2 SVGIG (reference sequence). Germline trimming cut 5 bases from V and 0 bases from J; bases unmatched to any gene: 5. The CDR3 DNA is TGTGCCTGGGGTGCGGGGGGTTACCAAGAGACCCAGTACTTC. It is translated as CAWGAGGYQETQYF.

The genes are TRBV19 and TRBJ2-5; 14 bases line up with TRBD2. The CDR3 extends over 17 amino acids. CDR1 is LNHDA, CDR2 SQIVND, per germline (reference sequence). The trim removed 3 bases at V and 2 bases at J, leaving 5 bases unmatched. The CDR3: CASSMGGLAGGQETQYF. CDR3 DNA sequence: TGTGCCAGTAGTATGGGTGGACTAGCGGGGGGACAAGAGACCCAGTACTTC.

In nucleotides, the CDR3 is TGTGCCAGCAGCGTAGCCGGGACACGAATCATTAACGTGGAGACCCAGTACTTC. It yields the protein CASSVAGTRIINVETQYF. This chain joins TRBV9 and TRBJ2-5, with a tentative D call TRBD1 (6 bases). This CDR3 region has 18 residues. With 0 bases removed from V and 5 bases from J, the gap between germline ends came to 23 bases. Germline loops: CDR1 SGDLS, CDR2 YYNGEE. Complete variable domain (other parts from reference TRBV9 and TRBJ2-5): DSGVTQTPKHLITATGQRVTLRCSPRSGDLSVYWYQQSLDQGLQFLIQYYNGEERAKGNILERFSAQQFPDLHSELNLSSLELGDSALYFCASSVAGTRIINVETQYFGPGTRLLVL.

V is TRBV29-1 and J is TRBJ1-2; 10 bases fit TRBD1. The germline gives CDR1 SQVTM, CDR2 ANQGSEA. Unmatched junction bases numbered 1, after V lost 6 bases and J lost 3 bases. This CDR3 spans 12 amino acids. CDR3 sequence reads: CSVGQGDYGYTF. The CDR3 coding sequence is TGCAGCGTAGGACAGGGGGACTATGGCTACACCTTC.

In its sample, this clone was seen once. CDR3 bases: TGTGCTAGTGGTTTGGCCGGATTTAGCGCCTATGGCTACACCTTC. Protein product: CASGLAGFSAYGYTF. The V gene is TRBV12-5, the J gene TRBJ1-2; D remains unclear. The CDR3 sequence is 15 residues long. The V and J ends lost 1 base and 4 bases respectively, with 13 bases between them. Germline-derived CDR1 and CDR2 are LGHNT and FRNRAP.